These 29 T cell receptor beta chains originate from one sample sequenced in a study of human T cells and chemical hapten exposure. Stated time point: patch test 3, about 24 weeks after DPC sensitization. The sample's treatment: therapeutic diphenylcyclopropenone sensitization with weekly scalp DPC. TCRdb reprocessed the RACE reads with MiXCR, giving one entry per CDR3 protein. The sample records some 60,000 distinct CDR3 sequences, roughly 12% being singletons. The input for sequencing was whole blood, taken in connection with sensitization to the hapten diphenylcyclopropenone (DPC). These receptors were taken from a man aged 25-40 years with alopecia areata. Some clones in this sample may be carry-over from other donors' samples.

This clonotype was observed many times. The V and J genes are TRBV20-1 and TRBJ1-6; D call uncertain. V dropped 3 bases and J dropped 5 bases, with 8 bases sitting between them. Germline CDR1 is DFQATT and CDR2 is SNEGSKA (reference sequence). The CDR3 loop spans 13 amino acids. CDR3 region: CSASLDHNSPLHF. CDR3 sequence (DNA): TGCAGTGCTAGCTTGGACCATAATTCACCCCTCCACTTT.

The rearrangement joins TRBV24-1 to TRBJ2-3; TRBD2 is a possible D gene (7 bases). This CDR3 is built from 16 residues. Trimming cost V 0 bases and J 5 bases, with 14 bases left between them. From germline, CDR1 is KGHDR and CDR2 SFDVKD. The CDR3 spells CATSDLGQGRGDTQYF. The CDR3 bases are TGTGCCACCAGTGATTTGGGGCAGGGGAGGGGAGATACGCAGTATTTT.

The CDR3 loop reads CASSRLTDAQPQHF. Written as DNA, the CDR3 is TGTGCCAGCAGCCGGTTGACAGACGCTCAGCCCCAGCATTTT. The chain combines TRBV5-6 with TRBJ1-5; D perhaps matches TRBD1 (5 bases). Trimming took off 4 bases at V and 6 bases at J, with 14 bases between the two ends. The CDR3 consists of 14 residues. Germline loops: CDR1 SGHDT, CDR2 YYEEEE.

This clonotype was observed many times. The CDR3 sequence: CASSLGTGVNYGYTF. CDR3 bases: TGTGCCAGCAGTTTGGGGACAGGGGTTAACTATGGCTACACCTTC. The chain has TRBV28 and TRBJ1-2; 10 bases are a match to TRBD1. CDR3 length: 15 amino acids. The V gene end was trimmed by 3 bases and the J gene end by 1 base; junction bases not matched to a gene: 2. Germline values: CDR1 MDHEN, CDR2 SYDVKM.

This clonotype was found many times. The rearrangement uses TRBV7-6 and TRBJ2-3; D might be TRBD2 (7 bases). This CDR3 comprises 17 residues. CDR1 SGHVS and CDR2 FNYEAQ come from the germline V gene. Trimming took 4 bases from V and 2 from J, leaving 19 bases between them. CDR3 residues: CASSSPKWGGLTDTQYF. As DNA, the CDR3 is TGTGCCAGCAGCTCGCCTAAGTGGGGGGGCCTCACAGATACGCAGTATTTT.

This clonotype showed up just once. Since a much larger clone is just one base distant, this may be a read error. The chain uses TRBV12-3 or TRBV12-4 and TRBJ1-2; D may be TRBD1 (5 bases). The CDR3 runs 17 residues. The chain's CDR3 is CASSLGLHFEGNFGYTF. The CDR3 DNA reads TGTGCCAGCAGTTTAGGCCTCCACTTCGAGGGGAACTTTGGCTACACCTTC.

In this sample, this clonotype turned up a few times. The chain employs TRBV28 and TRBJ2-2; the D is unclear. This CDR3 is 14 amino acids long. Germline assignment: CDR1 MDHEN and CDR2 SYDVKM. Trimming took 1 base from V and 4 from J, leaving 7 bases between them. CDR3: CASSLSWSTGELFF. The CDR3 DNA reads as TGTGCCAGCAGTTTATCCTGGAGCACCGGGGAGCTGTTTTTT.

J is TRBJ2-7 and V is TRBV4-2, with D tentatively TRBD1 or TRBD2 (5 bases each). CDR1 is LGHNA, CDR2 YNFKEQ, per germline. The CDR3 totals 13 residues. The ends were cut back, 1 base at V and 5 bases at J, with 9 bases in the middle. CDR3 region: CASSQVMGDEQYF. In DNA, the CDR3 is TGTGCCAGCAGCCAAGTAATGGGGGACGAGCAGTACTTC.

This clonotype occurred a few times. The CDR3 is CASSQTGGFYGYTF. CDR3 bases: TGTGCCAGCAGTCAAACAGGGGGCTTCTATGGCTACACCTTC. This chain links TRBV3-1 with TRBJ1-2; 9 nucleotides line up with TRBD1. The V and J ends lost 6 bases and 4 bases, in that order; junction bases with no gene match: 6. CDR3 size: 14 residues. Germline-derived CDR1 and CDR2 are LGHDT and YNNKEL (reference sequence).

In its sample, this clonotype was seen a few times. V usage is TRBV7-6 and J usage is TRBJ2-6; D not resolved. V was pared by 6 bases and J by 0 bases, with 6 bases between. CDR3 length: 14 amino acids. Germline loops: CDR1 SGHVS, CDR2 FNYEAQ. This CDR3 is CASRSRSGANVLTF. The CDR3 DNA is TGTGCCAGCAGATCTCGCTCTGGGGCCAACGTCCTGACTTTC.

This clonotype was counted a few times. This rearrangement joins TRBV12-3 or TRBV12-4 to TRBJ2-1; D could derive from TRBD1 or TRBD2 (5 bases each). V was pared by 6 bases and J by 8 bases, with 11 bases between. This CDR3 region has 12 residues. The CDR3 DNA follows: TGTGCCAGCAGCTTGGGACGGGATGAGCAGTTCTTC. It yields the protein CASSLGRDEQFF.

This clonotype was counted a few times. The genes are TRBV18 and TRBJ1-1; 8 bases are shared with TRBD1. The germline V gene has CDR1 KGHSH and CDR2 LQKENI. Trimming took 0 bases from V and 11 from J; bases not matched to a gene: 8. The CDR3 consists of 14 residues. The CDR3 nucleotides read TGTGCCAGCTCACCACCGGTGCAGGGGGCGGCTGCTTTCTTT. Protein product: CASSPPVQGAAAFF.

This clonotype occurred a few times. The chain has TRBV11-2 and TRBJ2-1; TRBD1 matches at 9 bases. V trimming: 0 bases; J trimming: 9 bases; junction bases outside the gene matches: 6. This CDR3 region has 15 residues. Germline V gene data show CDR1 as SGHAT and CDR2 as FQNNGV. CDR3 loop: CASSLDTGGLGEQFF. The CDR3 nucleotides are TGTGCCAGCAGCTTAGATACAGGGGGCTTGGGTGAGCAGTTCTTC.

Ten or more counts support this clonotype. V usage is TRBV11-2 and J usage is TRBJ2-1, with D unresolved. V was trimmed by 1 base and J by 5 bases, leaving 12 bases between them. This CDR3 region has 15 residues. Germline V gene data show CDR1 as SGHAT and CDR2 as FQNNGV. Here the CDR3 reads CASSLARERDNEQFF. CDR3 sequence (DNA): TGTGCCAGCAGCTTAGCTAGGGAACGGGACAATGAGCAGTTCTTC.

The chain recombines TRBV20-1 with TRBJ2-1, with D possibly TRBD2 on 5 matching bases. Between the trimmed V and J ends, which lost 6 bases and 10 bases, there was a span of 13 bases. The CDR3 contains 11 residues. CDR1 is DFQATT and CDR2 is SNEGSKA in the germline V gene (reference sequence). The DNA of the CDR3 is TGCAGTGCCAGGAGGAACCTGGAGCAGTTCTTC. Its translation: CSARRNLEQFF.

This clonotype was detected many times. The V and J genes are TRBV10-2 and TRBJ2-7; 10 bases align to TRBD1. This CDR3 is built from 11 residues. CDR1 is WSHSY and CDR2 is SAAADI in the germline V gene. Losses at the gene ends were 11 bases for V and 5 bases for J; bases not matched to a gene: 3. The CDR3, as DNA: TGCGCCGCGACAGGGGGCCACGAGCAGTACTTC. Translation gives CAATGGHEQYF.

This clonotype was picked up a small number of times. The chain recombines TRBV28 with TRBJ2-7, with TRBD2 identical over 13 bases. CDR3 length: 15 amino acids. V was pared by 5 bases and J by 3 bases, with 4 bases of the junction left unmatched. The germline V gene encodes CDR1 MDHEN and CDR2 SYDVKM. This CDR3 reads CASSQRTSGGYEQYF. DNA of the CDR3: TGTGCCAGCAGTCAACGGACTAGCGGGGGCTACGAGCAGTACTTC.

This clonotype was counted at least ten times. The V gene is TRBV15, the J gene TRBJ2-1, with 9 bases identical to TRBD1. Germline V gene lookup returns CDR1 LNHNV and CDR2 YYDKDF (reference sequence). V shed 4 bases, J shed 0 bases, and the junction held 4 bases outside the gene matches. The CDR3 extends over 16 amino acids. The CDR3 reads CATSKGTGSSYNEQFF. The CDR3 DNA reads TGTGCCACCAGCAAAGGGACAGGGAGCTCCTACAATGAGCAGTTCTTC.

The chain recombines TRBV28 with TRBJ2-2, with D possibly matching TRBD2 (7 bases). Trimming removed 3 bases at V and 6 bases at J, with 11 bases between. Germline-derived CDR1 and CDR2 are MDHEN and SYDVKM. CDR3 length: 14 amino acids. The CDR3 is CASSFGGGSGELFF. The CDR3 DNA reads TGTGCCAGCAGTTTTGGCGGGGGCTCCGGGGAGCTGTTTTTT.

This clonotype was found a few times. The V call is TRBV20-1, the J call TRBJ2-7, with TRBD1 matching over 7 bases. V was pared by 3 bases and J by 3 bases, with 11 bases of the junction left unmatched. CDR3 length: 15 residues. Germline V gives CDR1 DFQATT, CDR2 SNEGSKA (reference sequence). The CDR3 loop reads CSARGEGAQFYEQYF. The CDR3 coding sequence is TGCAGTGCTAGGGGTGAGGGGGCACAATTCTACGAGCAGTACTTC.

V usage is TRBV20-1 and J usage is TRBJ2-2; 9 positions agree with TRBD1. The germline gives CDR1 DFQATT, CDR2 SNEGSKA (reference sequence). With 1 base clipped from V and 1 base from J, the junction kept 1 base outside the gene matches. This CDR3 contains 15 residues. The CDR3 DNA sequence: TGCAGTGCTAGAGGACAGGGGGTGAACACCGGGGAGCTGTTTTTT. Encoded protein: CSARGQGVNTGELFF.

V is TRBV20-1 and J is TRBJ1-6, with TRBD1 identical over 8 bases. This CDR3 is built from 16 residues. Germline V gene data show CDR1 as DFQATT and CDR2 as SNEGSKA (reference sequence). Germline trimming cut 3 bases from V and 0 bases from J; bases unmatched to any gene: 4. The DNA of the CDR3 is TGCAGTGCTAGGGCCGGACAGGGCTCCTATAATTCACCCCTCCACTTT. Its translation: CSARAGQGSYNSPLHF.

The table lists this clonotype with a few counts. CDR3 protein: CASSLGGTASYEQYF. The CDR3 DNA sequence: TGCGCCAGCAGCTTGGGGGGGACAGCGTCCTACGAGCAGTACTTC. The chain recombines TRBV5-1 with TRBJ2-7, with 7 bases lining up with TRBD1. This CDR3 contains 15 residues. J gave up 1 base and V 0 bases, and 4 bases lay outside the gene matches. CDR1 is SGHRS and CDR2 is YFSETQ in the germline V gene.

This clonotype was recorded a few times. This sequence joins TRBV7-3 and TRBJ2-3; D ambiguous. CDR3 length equals 14 residues. V shed 5 bases and J shed 4 bases, with 13 bases lying between them. Germline lookup yields CDR1 SGHTA and CDR2 FQGTGA. CDR3 residues: CASSAGSFSDTQYF. The CDR3 DNA reads TGTGCCAGCAGCGCCGGTAGCTTCTCAGATACGCAGTATTTT.

Only a few counts were recorded for this clonotype. This sequence joins TRBV4-1 and TRBJ2-5; tentatively, D is TRBD2 (5 bases). This CDR3 comprises 14 residues. CDR1 is MGHRA, CDR2 YSYEKL, per germline. V gave up 0 bases and J gave up 4 bases, with 9 bases separating them. CDR3 DNA sequence: TGCGCCAGCAGCCAAGATTGGACTGCAGAGACCCAGTACTTC. It codes for CASSQDWTAETQYF.

This clonotype was detected a few times. The chain is built from TRBV12-3 or TRBV12-4 and TRBJ1-3; D remains ambiguous. There are 16 residues in the CDR3. Trimming took off 6 bases at V and 0 bases at J, with 15 bases between the two ends. The CDR3 spells CASSRDRVYSGNTIYF. CDR3 bases: TGTGCCAGCAGCCGTGATCGGGTGTACTCTGGAAACACCATATATTTT.

This chain connects TRBV7-2 to TRBJ1-3; D not certain. The V gene's germline CDR1 is SGHTA and CDR2 FQGNSA. This CDR3 has 18 residues. Trimming shortened V by 1 base and J by 0 bases, and 16 bases separated the two germline ends. CDR3 in amino acids: CASSLVAVRESSGNTIYF. For the CDR3, the DNA is TGTGCCAGCAGCTTAGTAGCTGTTCGGGAAAGCTCTGGAAACACCATATATTTT. The full variable domain, rest sourced from reference TRBV7-2 and TRBJ1-3, is GAGVSQSPSNKVTEKGKDVELRCDPISGHTALYWYRQSLGQGLEFLIYFQGNSAPDKSGLPSDRFSAERTGGSVSTLTIQRTQQEDSAVYLCASSLVAVRESSGNTIYFGEGSWLTVV.

With regard to this clonotype: With a much larger clone just one base away, this may be a read error. CDR3 sequence reads: CASSTMEGINNQPQHF. The DNA for the CDR3 is TGTGCCAGCTCGACCATGGAGGGGATTAACAATCAGCCCCAGCATTTT. The gene calls are TRBV18 and TRBJ1-5; TRBD1 might be the D (5 bases). Trimming removed 6 bases at V and 3 bases at J, with 18 bases between. The CDR3 covers 16 residues. Germline CDR1 reads KGHSH; CDR2 reads LQKENI.

This clonotype was seen ten or more times. The chain links TRBV6-6 to TRBJ2-7, with 7 nucleotides matching TRBD2. Germline assignment: CDR1 MNHNY and CDR2 SVGAGI (reference sequence). V lost 7 bases, J lost 3 bases, and 6 bases stayed unmatched. There are 13 residues in the CDR3. CDR3 in DNA: TGTGCCAGCACGCGGGGGAGGAACTACGAGCAGTACTTC. It is translated as CASTRGRNYEQYF.